Sequencing of this TCR beta chain was carried out in a study of blood T cell repertoires in COVID-19. In the study overall: Researchers got acute and convalescent COVID-19 samples from the United States, Italy and Spain. The analysed material was cDNA or gDNA that came from T cells, B-cell-depleted T cells, or PBMCs.

Germline CDR1 and CDR2: SGHTA and FQGTGA. Trimming shortened V by 3 bases and J by 0 bases, and 8 bases separated the two germline ends. The CDR3 is 14 amino acids. How the authors handled the data: Estimation of nucleated cell counts was performed using reference gene primer amplification. Profiled with immunoSEQ multiplex PCR; TCRdb holds only in-frame clones, not every one. That table is the source of V, J and clone size, and D and trimming were worked out from the DNA. The sample holds fewer than 200,000 clones, 80% to 95% seen once. Sequenced input: peripheral blood. The chain is built from TRBV7-3 and TRBJ1-1; D ambiguous. This clonotype was obtained from a man aged 45-60 years with acute or convalescent COVID-19. CDR3 residues: CASSLSGLNTEAFF. The CDR3 DNA reads TGTGCCAGCAGCTTGTCAGGCCTGAACACTGAAGCTTTCTTT. The variable domain in full, completed from reference TRBV7-3 and TRBJ1-1, reads GAGVSQTPSNKVTEKGKYVELRCDPISGHTALYWYRQSLGQGPEFLIYFQGTGAADDSGLPNDRFFAVRPEGSVSTLKIQRTERGDSAVYLCASSLSGLNTEAFFGQGTRLTVV.